This T cell receptor beta chain was captured in a study of glioma-infiltrating T cells. Amplification of TCR alpha and beta CDR3 regions from RNA used iRepertoire nested multiplex PCR. One-step reverse transcription and amplification started from approximately 100-400 ng of tissue mRNA or PBMC total RNA. TCRdb called the multiplex PCR reads again in MiXCR, with one record for every CDR3 protein. The data show tens of thousands of distinct CDR3 sequences, with 20% to 25% seen just once and 6.7% held by the top ten. This clonotype was picked up many times. The antigen remains undetermined. General study findings and limits: Very few CDR3 sequences were shared between tissue and blood. Tissue-blood divergence was below expectation in non-neoplastic patients, above in gliomas.

Germline assignment: CDR1 MNHEY and CDR2 SVGAGI. The CDR3 has 17 residues. V lost 4 bases to trimming and J lost 5 bases; unmatched junction nucleotides: 10. The V call is TRBV6-5, the J call TRBJ2-3; 12 bases line up with TRBD2. This TCR came from a human donor with low-grade glioma or glioblastoma, undergoing nonglioma brain surgery, or in good health (not recorded which). The sequenced material came from glioma tissue, nonneoplastic brain tissue, or PBMCs (not recorded which). The CDR3 DNA reads as TGTGCCAGCAGTTCACCTCGACTAGCGGGGGCACAAGATACGCAGTATTTT. It translates to CASSSPRLAGAQDTQYF.